One sample yielded the 13 T cell receptor beta chains listed below, sequenced in a study of PD-1 blockade in classical Hodgkin lymphoma. All the patients suffered relapse after autologous stem cell transplantation, and brentuximab vedotin exposure differed. The assay was immunoSEQ multiplex PCR, and TCRdb's table has in-frame clones only and misses some. The sample includes 35,000 to 45,000 clones, about 70% seen only once; the top ten take roughly 13%. The material sequenced was peripheral blood mononuclear cells (PBMCs), taken before the second cycle of nivolumab. Receptors were obtained from a human donor with classical Hodgkin lymphoma.

Within the sample, this clone is medium-sized. The chain employs TRBV19 and TRBJ1-5; 7 bases are a match to TRBD1. CDR3 length: 14 residues. Losses at the gene ends were 5 bases for V and 6 bases for J; bases not matched to a gene: 7. CDR1 LNHDA and CDR2 SQIVND come from the germline V gene (reference sequence). CDR3 nucleotides: TGTGCCAGTAGTGGGGACAGCAGGCGTCAGCCCCAGCATTTT. This translates into CASSGDSRRQPQHF.

The chain carries TRBV6-1 and TRBJ2-5, with unresolved D. Trimming stripped 6 bases from V and 0 bases from J, with 8 bases between. The germline V gene has CDR1 MNHNS and CDR2 SASEGT. CDR3 length: 13 residues. The CDR3 nucleotides read TGTGCCAGCAGCAAACCGTACCAAGAGACCCAGTACTTC. Its protein is CASSKPYQETQYF.

This sequence joins TRBV28 and TRBJ1-3, with unresolved D. The CDR3 consists of 15 residues. V was clipped by 6 bases and J by 0 bases, with 12 bases between them. Germline lookup yields CDR1 MDHEN and CDR2 SYDVKM. CDR3 bases: TGTGCCAGCAGGGCCCCGGGAGGCTCTGGAAACACCATATATTTT. It encodes CASRAPGGSGNTIYF.

The V call is TRBV7-2, the J call TRBJ1-2; tentatively, D is TRBD1 (5 bases). The V end lost 0 bases, the J end lost 7 bases, and 12 bases lay between the germline ends. The CDR3 contains 14 residues. Germline lookup yields CDR1 SGHTA and CDR2 FQGNSA. The CDR3 region is CASSLAQAGGGYTF. Here the CDR3 DNA reads TGTGCCAGCAGCTTAGCACAGGCTGGCGGTGGCTACACCTTC.

The J gene is TRBJ1-6, the V gene TRBV5-1, with a weak D call TRBD1 (6 bases). With 0 bases removed from V and 1 base from J, the gap between germline ends came to 8 bases. Germline values: CDR1 SGHRS, CDR2 YFSETQ. CDR3 size: 16 residues. This CDR3 is CASSLEGVSYNSPLHF. The CDR3 DNA follows: TGCGCCAGCAGCTTGGAGGGGGTATCCTATAATTCACCCCTCCACTTT. Variable domain in full (rest from reference TRBV5-1 and TRBJ1-6): KAGVTQTPRYLIKTRGQQVTLSCSPISGHRSVSWYQQTPGQGLQFLFEYFSETQRNKGNFPGRFSGRQFSNSRSEMNVSTLELGDSALYLCASSLEGVSYNSPLHFGNGTRLTVT.

The chain uses TRBV10-3 and TRBJ2-3, with 11 bases that match TRBD2. The CDR3 runs to 14 residues. With 8 bases clipped from V and 3 bases from J, the junction kept 4 bases outside the gene matches. Per germline, CDR1 ENHRY and CDR2 SYGVKD. DNA for the CDR3: TGTGCCATCGAGGCTAGCGGGAGGACAGATACGCAGTATTTT. Its protein product is CAIEASGRTDTQYF.

The V gene is TRBV5-1, the J gene TRBJ2-3; D gene ambiguous. Looked up from germline, CDR1 is SGHRS and CDR2 is YFSETQ. The CDR3 is made up of 12 amino acids. The germline V and J ends were trimmed by 3 bases and 6 bases, with 8 bases remaining between them. The CDR3 region has the DNA TGCGCCAGCAGCTCCACTCGGGATACGCAGTATTTT. Translating gives CASSSTRDTQYF.

This chain connects TRBV6-5 to TRBJ2-5, with D perhaps matching TRBD2 (5 bases). The germline gives CDR1 MNHEY, CDR2 SVGAGI. This CDR3 has 13 amino acids. The ends were cut back, 5 bases at V and 7 bases at J, with 14 bases in the middle. For the CDR3, the DNA is TGTGCCAGCAGTAACGGGAATTGGGGGACCCAGTACTTC. As protein: CASSNGNWGTQYF.

The sample holds a few counts of this clone. CDR3 region: CASSLQGAQETQYF. The CDR3 DNA sequence: TGTGCCAGCAGCTTACAGGGGGCTCAAGAGACCCAGTACTTC. This rearrangement joins TRBV5-4 to TRBJ2-5, with 9 bases identical to TRBD1. V gave up 2 bases and J gave up 2 bases; unmatched junction bases: 1. CDR1 is SGHNT, CDR2 YYREEE, per germline (reference sequence). This CDR3 has 14 residues.

The chain has TRBV29-1 and TRBJ2-1; 9 bases agree with TRBD2. With V trimmed by 6 bases and J by 1 base, 7 bases remained unmatched. CDR3 size: 15 residues. Per the germline V gene, CDR1 is SQVTM and CDR2 is ANQGSEA. CDR3 DNA: TGCAGCGTAACATGGGGACTAGCTTCCTACAATGAGCAGTTCTTC. The encoded protein is CSVTWGLASYNEQFF.

This clone was recorded a few times. The V and J genes are TRBV7-8 and TRBJ1-2; 7 nucleotides line up with TRBD1. The CDR3 loop spans 14 amino acids. Losses at the gene ends were 2 bases for V and 4 bases for J; bases not matched to a gene: 4. Germline CDR1 is SGHVS and CDR2 is FQNEAQ. This CDR3 is CASSLRTGAYGYTF. CDR3 nucleotide sequence: TGTGCCAGCAGCTTACGGACAGGAGCCTATGGCTACACCTTC.

The chain has TRBV2 and TRBJ1-2, with 8 bases aligning to TRBD1. Trimming removed 2 bases from V and 5 bases from J; junction bases left unmatched: 4. The CDR3 has 14 residues. Per germline, CDR1 SNHLY and CDR2 FYNNEI. The CDR3 DNA is TGTGCCAGCAGTGAACAGGGGGCGAAGTATGGCTACACCTTC. It codes for CASSEQGAKYGYTF.

The J gene is TRBJ2-3, the V gene TRBV10-1, with TRBD1 identical over 9 bases. The V segment lost 9 bases and the J segment 5 bases; nucleotides outside the gene matches: 12. The CDR3 extends over 15 amino acids. Germline-derived CDR1 and CDR2 are WNHNN and SYGVQD (reference sequence). CDR3 amino acids: CARARTGDYEDTQYF. The DNA for the CDR3 is TGCGCCAGAGCTAGGACAGGGGATTACGAAGATACGCAGTATTTT.